The sequence of this T cell receptor beta chain was determined in a study of OX40 agonist ivuxolimab in advanced cancers. The CDR3 totals 12 residues. J lost 8 bases, V lost 6 bases, and 4 bases had no gene match. Germline CDR1 MNHEY, CDR2 SVGAGI. Data came from immunoSEQ multiplex PCR; TCRdb stores just in-frame clones and leaves some out. The repertoire holds under 200,000 clones, with 90% to 95% as singletons. Sequencing used CD4+ or CD8+ T cells sorted from blood, obtained in a trial of the OX40 agonist ivuxolimab. This clonotype originated in an adult with an advanced solid tumor such as melanoma, head and neck, liver or kidney cancer. This sequence joins TRBV6-5 and TRBJ1-2, with 9 bases that match TRBD1. DNA for the CDR3: TGTGCCAGCAGGACCACAGGGGGCGGCTACACCTTC. It codes for CASRTTGGGYTF.